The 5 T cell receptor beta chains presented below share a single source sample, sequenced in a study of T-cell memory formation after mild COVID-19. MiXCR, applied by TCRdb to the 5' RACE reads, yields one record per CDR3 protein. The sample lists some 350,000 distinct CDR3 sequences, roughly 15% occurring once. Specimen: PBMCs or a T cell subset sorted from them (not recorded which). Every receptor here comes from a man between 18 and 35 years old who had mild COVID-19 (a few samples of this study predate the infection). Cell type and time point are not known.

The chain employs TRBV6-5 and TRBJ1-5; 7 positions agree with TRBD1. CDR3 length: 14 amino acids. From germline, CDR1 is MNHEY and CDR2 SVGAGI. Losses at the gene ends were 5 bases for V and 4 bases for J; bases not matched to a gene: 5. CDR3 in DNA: TGTGCCAGCAGTCGGGGACAGTTAAATCAGCCCCAGCATTTT. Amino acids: CASSRGQLNQPQHF.

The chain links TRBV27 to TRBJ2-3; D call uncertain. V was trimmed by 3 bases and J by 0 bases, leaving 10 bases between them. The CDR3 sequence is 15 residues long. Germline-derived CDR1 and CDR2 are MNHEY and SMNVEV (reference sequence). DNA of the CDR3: TGTGCCAGCAGTTTCTTGGCAGCTAGCACAGATACGCAGTATTTT. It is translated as CASSFLAASTDTQYF.

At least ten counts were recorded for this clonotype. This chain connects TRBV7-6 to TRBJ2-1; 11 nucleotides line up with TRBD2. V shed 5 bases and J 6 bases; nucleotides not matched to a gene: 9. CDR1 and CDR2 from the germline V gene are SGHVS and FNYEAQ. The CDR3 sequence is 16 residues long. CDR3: CASSNHLAGGLNEQFF. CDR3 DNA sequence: TGTGCCAGCAGCAACCACCTAGCGGGGGGCCTCAATGAGCAGTTCTTC.

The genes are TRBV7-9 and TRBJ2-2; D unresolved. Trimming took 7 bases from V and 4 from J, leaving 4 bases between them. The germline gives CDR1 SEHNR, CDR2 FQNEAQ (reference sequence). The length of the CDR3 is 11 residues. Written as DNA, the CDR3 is TGTGCCAGCAAGATCACCGGGGAGCTGTTTTTT. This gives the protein CASKITGELFF.

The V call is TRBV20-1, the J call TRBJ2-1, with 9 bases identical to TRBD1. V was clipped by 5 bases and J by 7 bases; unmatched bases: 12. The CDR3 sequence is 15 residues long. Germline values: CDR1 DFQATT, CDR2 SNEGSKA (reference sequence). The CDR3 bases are TGCAGTGCTCAATCGGGACAGGGTACCGCGAATGAGCAGTTCTTC. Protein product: CSAQSGQGTANEQFF.